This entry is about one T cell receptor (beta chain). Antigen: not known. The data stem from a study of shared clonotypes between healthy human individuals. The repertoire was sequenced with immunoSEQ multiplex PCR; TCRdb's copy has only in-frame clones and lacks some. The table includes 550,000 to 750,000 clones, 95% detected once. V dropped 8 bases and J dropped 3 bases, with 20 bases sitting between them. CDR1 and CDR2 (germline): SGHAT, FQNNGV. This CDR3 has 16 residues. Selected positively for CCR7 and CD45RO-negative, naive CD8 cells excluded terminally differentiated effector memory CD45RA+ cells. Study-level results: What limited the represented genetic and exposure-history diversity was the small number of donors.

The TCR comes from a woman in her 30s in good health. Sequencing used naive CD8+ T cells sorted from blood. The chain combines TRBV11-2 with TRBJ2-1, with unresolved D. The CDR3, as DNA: TGTGCCAGCTGCCCTCCGACGCCCAGGTTCTACAATGAGCAGTTCTTC. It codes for CASCPPTPRFYNEQFF. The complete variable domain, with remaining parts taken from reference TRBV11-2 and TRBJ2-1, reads EAGVAQSPRYKIIEKRQSVAFWCNPISGHATLYWYQQILGQGPKLLIQFQNNGVVDDSQLPKDRFSAERLKGVDSTLKIQPAKLEDSAVYLCASCPPTPRFYNEQFFGPGTRLTVL.